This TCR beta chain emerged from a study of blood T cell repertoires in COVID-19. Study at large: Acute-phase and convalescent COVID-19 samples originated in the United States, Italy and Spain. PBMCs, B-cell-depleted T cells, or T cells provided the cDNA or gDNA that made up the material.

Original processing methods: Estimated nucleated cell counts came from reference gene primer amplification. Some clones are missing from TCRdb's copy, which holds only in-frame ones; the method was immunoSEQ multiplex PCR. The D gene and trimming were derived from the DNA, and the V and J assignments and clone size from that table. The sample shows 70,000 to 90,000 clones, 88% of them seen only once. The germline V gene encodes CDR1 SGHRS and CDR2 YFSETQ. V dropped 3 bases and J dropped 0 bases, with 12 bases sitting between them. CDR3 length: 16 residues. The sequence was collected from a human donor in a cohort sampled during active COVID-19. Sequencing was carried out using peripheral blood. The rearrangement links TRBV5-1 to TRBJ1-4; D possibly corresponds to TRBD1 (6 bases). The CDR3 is CASSWGRQATNEKLFF. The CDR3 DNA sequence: TGCGCCAGCAGCTGGGGACGACAGGCAACTAATGAAAAACTGTTTTTT.